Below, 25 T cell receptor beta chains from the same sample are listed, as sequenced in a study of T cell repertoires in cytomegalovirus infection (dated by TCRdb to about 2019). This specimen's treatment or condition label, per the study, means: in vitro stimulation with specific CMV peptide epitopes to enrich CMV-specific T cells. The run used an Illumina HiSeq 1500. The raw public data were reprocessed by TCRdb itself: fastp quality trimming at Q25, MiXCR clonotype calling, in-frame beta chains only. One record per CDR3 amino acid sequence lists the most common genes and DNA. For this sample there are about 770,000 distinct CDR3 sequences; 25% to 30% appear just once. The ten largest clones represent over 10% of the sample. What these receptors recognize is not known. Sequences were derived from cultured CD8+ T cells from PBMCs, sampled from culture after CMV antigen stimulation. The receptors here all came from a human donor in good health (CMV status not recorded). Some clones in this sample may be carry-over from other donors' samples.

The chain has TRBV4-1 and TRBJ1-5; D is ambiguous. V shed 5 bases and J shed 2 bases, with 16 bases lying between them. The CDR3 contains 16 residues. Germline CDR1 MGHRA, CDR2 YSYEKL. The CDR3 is CASSSRAAPGNQPQHF. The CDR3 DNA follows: TGCGCCAGCAGCTCCCGAGCGGCCCCGGGCAATCAGCCCCAGCATTTT.

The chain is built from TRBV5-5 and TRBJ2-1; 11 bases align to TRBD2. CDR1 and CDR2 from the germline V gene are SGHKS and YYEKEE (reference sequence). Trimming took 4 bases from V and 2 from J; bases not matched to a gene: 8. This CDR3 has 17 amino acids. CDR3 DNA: TGTGCCAGCAGCCCGCCCGGGACTAGCGGTACCTACAATGAGCAGTTCTTC. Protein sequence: CASSPPGTSGTYNEQFF.

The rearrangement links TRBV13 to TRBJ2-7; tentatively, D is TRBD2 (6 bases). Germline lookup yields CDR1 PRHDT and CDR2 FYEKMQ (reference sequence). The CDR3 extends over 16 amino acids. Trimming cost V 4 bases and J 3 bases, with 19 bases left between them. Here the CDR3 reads CASSYRLHGRDYEQYF. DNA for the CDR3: TGTGCCAGCAGCTATAGACTCCATGGGCGGGACTACGAGCAGTACTTC.

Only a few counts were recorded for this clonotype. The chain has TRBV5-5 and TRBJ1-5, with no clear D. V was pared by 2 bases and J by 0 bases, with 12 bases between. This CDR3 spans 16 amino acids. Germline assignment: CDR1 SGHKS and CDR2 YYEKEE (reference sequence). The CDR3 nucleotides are TGTGCCAGCAGCTTACGCGGGGATTATAGCAATCAGCCCCAGCATTTT. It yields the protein CASSLRGDYSNQPQHF.

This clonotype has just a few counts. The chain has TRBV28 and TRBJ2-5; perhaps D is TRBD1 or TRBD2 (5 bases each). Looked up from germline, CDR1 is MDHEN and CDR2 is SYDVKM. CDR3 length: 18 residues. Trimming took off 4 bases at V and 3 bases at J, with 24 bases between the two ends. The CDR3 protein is CASSSISGTYSEEETQYF. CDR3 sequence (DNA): TGTGCCAGCAGTTCAATCTCCGGGACGTATTCAGAAGAAGAGACCCAGTACTTC.

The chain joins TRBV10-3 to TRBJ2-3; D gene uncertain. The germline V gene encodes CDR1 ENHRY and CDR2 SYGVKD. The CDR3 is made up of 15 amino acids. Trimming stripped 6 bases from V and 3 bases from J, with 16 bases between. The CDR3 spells CAIRDAVNGTDTQYF. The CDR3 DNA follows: TGTGCCATCAGAGACGCGGTCAACGGGACAGATACGCAGTATTTT.

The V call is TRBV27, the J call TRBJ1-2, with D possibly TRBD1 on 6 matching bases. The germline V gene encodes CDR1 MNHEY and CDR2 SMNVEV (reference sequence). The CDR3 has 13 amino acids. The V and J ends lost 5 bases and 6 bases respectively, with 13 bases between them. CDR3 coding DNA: TGTGCCAGCAGTCCCGACAGGCCCCATGGCTACACCTTC. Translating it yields CASSPDRPHGYTF.

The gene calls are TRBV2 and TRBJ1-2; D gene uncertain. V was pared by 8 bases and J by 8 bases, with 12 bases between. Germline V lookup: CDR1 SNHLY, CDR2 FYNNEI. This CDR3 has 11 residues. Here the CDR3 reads CASRTREGYTF. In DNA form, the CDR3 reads TGTGCCAGCCGTACAAGGGAAGGCTACACCTTC.

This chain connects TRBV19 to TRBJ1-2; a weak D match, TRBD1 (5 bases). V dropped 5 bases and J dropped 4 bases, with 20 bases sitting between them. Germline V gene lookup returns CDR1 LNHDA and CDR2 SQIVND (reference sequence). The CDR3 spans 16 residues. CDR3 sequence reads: CASSSTGGVFIYGYTF. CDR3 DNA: TGTGCCAGTAGTTCAACGGGGGGGGTCTTTATCTATGGCTACACCTTC. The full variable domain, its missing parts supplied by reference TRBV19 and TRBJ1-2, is DGGITQSPKYLFRKEGQNVTLSCEQNLNHDAMYWYRQDPGQGLRLIYYSQIVNDFQKGDIAEGYSVSREKKESFPLTVTSAQKNPTAFYLCASSSTGGVFIYGYTFGSGTRLTVV.

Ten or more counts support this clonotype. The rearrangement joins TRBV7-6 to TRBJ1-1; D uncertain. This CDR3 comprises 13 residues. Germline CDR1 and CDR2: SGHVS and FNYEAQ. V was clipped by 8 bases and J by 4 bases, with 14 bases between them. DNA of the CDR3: TGTGCCAGCGCTCCCACCACCGGCACTGAAGCTTTCTTT. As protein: CASAPTTGTEAFF.

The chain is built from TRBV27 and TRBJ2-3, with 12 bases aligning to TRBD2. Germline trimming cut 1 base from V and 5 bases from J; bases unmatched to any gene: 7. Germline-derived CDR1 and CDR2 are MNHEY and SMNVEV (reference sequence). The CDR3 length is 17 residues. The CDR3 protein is CASSLLPSGGAIDTQYF. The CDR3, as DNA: TGTGCCAGCAGTTTATTACCTAGCGGGGGGGCGATAGATACGCAGTATTTT.

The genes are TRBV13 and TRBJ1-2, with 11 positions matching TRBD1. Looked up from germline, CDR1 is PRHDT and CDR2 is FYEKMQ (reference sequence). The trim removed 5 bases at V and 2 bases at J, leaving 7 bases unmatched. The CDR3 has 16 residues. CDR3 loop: CASSHRDRGTNYGYTF. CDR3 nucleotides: TGTGCCAGCAGCCACCGGGACAGGGGGACGAACTATGGCTACACCTTC.

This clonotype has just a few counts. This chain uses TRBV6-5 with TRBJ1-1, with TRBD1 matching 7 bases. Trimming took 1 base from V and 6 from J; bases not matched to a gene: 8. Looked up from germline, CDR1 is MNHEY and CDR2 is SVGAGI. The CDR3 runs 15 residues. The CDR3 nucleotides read TGTGCCAGCAGTTACTTCGAGGAGGGGGCGGCTGAAGCTTTCTTT. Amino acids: CASSYFEEGAAEAFF.

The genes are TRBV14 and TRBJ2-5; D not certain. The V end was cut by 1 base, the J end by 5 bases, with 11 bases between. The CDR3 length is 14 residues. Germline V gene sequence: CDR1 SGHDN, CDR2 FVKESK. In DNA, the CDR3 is TGTGCCAGCAGCCAAGGGTTTTCAGACGAGACCCAGTACTTC. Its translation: CASSQGFSDETQYF.

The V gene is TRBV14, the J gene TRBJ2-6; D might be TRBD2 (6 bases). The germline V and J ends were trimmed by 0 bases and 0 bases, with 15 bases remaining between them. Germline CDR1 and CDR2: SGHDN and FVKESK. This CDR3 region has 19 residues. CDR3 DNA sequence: TGTGCCAGCAGCCAAGATTGGAGGGGAAGGGGCTCTGGGGCCAACGTCCTGACTTTC. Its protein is CASSQDWRGRGSGANVLTF.

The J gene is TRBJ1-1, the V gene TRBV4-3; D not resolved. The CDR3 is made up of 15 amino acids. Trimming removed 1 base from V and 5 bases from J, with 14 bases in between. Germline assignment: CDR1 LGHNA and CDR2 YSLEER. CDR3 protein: CASSQGATPRTEAFF. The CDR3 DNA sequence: TGCGCCAGCAGCCAAGGGGCGACACCGAGGACTGAAGCTTTCTTT.

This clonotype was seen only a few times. CDR3 nucleotide sequence: TGTGCCAGCAGCCTAGAGGCCTATGGCTACACCTTC. Translated: CASSLEAYGYTF. The gene calls are TRBV7-9 and TRBJ1-2; the D is unclear. CDR1 is SEHNR and CDR2 is FQNEAQ in the germline V gene (reference sequence). This CDR3 region has 12 residues. V lost 5 bases and J 4 bases, leaving 8 bases between the germline ends. Variable domain in full (rest from reference TRBV7-9 and TRBJ1-2): DTGVSQNPRHKITKRGQNVTFRCDPISEHNRLYWYRQTLGQGPEFLTYFQNEAQLEKSRLLSDRFSAERPKGSFSTLEIQRTEQGDSAMYLCASSLEAYGYTFGSGTRLTVV.

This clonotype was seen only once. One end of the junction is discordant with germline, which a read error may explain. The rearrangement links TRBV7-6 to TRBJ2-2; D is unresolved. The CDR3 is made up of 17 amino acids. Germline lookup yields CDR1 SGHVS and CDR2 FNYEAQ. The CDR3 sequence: CASSLSGETGNTGELFF. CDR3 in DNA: TGTGCTAGCAGCTTAAGTGGGGAAACTGGGAACACCGGGGAGCTGTTTTTT.

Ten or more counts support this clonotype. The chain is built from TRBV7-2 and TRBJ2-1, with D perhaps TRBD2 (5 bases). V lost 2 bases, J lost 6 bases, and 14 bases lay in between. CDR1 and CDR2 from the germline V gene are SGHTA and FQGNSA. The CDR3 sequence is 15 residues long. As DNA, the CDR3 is TGTGCCAGCAGCTTACCCACATCGGGGATCAATGAGCAGTTCTTC. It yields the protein CASSLPTSGINEQFF. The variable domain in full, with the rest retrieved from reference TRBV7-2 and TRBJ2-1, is GAGVSQSPSNKVTEKGKDVELRCDPISGHTALYWYRQSLGQGLEFLIYFQGNSAPDKSGLPSDRFSAERTGGSVSTLTIQRTQQEDSAVYLCASSLPTSGINEQFFGPGTRLTVL.

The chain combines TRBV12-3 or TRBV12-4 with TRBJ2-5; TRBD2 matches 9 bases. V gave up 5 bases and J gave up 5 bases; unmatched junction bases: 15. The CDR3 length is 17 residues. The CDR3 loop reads CASSIGYGLAGLETQYF. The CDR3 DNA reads TGTGCCAGCAGTATCGGCTATGGGCTAGCGGGGTTGGAGACCCAGTACTTC.

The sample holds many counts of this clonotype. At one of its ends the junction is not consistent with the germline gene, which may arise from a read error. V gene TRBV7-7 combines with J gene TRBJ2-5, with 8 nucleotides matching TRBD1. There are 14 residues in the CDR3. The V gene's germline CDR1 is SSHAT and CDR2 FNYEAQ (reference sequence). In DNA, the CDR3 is TGTGCTAGCAGCGCAGACAGGGGCCAAGAGACCCAGTACTTC. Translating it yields CASSADRGQETQYF.

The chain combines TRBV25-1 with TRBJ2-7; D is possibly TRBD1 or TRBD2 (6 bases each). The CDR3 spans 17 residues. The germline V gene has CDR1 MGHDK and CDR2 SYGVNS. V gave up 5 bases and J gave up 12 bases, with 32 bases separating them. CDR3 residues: CASSNHRDTVYEQRVYF. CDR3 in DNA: TGTGCCAGCAGTAACCACCGGGACACCGTCTACGAGCAGCGGGTGTACTTC.

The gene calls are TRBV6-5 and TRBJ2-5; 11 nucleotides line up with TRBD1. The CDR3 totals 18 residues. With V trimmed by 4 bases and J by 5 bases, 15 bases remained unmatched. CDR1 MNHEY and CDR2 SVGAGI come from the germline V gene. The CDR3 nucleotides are TGTGCCAGCAGTTCGGTTTATGCCGGGACAGGGGGTTGGGAGACCCAGTACTTC. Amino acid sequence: CASSSVYAGTGGWETQYF.

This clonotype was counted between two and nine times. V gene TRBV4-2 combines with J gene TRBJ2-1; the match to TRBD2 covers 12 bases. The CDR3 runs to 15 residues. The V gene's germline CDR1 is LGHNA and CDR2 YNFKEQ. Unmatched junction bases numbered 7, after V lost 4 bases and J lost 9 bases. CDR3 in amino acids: CASSPRTSGVSEQFF. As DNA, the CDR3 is TGTGCCAGCAGCCCGCGGACTAGCGGGGTGTCTGAGCAGTTCTTC.

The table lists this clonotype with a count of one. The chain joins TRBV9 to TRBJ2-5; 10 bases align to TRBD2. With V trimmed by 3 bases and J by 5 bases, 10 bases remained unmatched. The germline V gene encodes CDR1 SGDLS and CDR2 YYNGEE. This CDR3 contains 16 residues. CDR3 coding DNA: TGTGCCAGCAGCGCCTGGAGCGGGGGGGCCCTGGAGACCCAGTACTTC. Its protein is CASSAWSGGALETQYF.